This TCR beta chain came from a study of cytomegalovirus exposure and HLA in healthy donors. Study results and limitations: DRB1 showed the most TCR associations and HLA-C the fewest in a later analysis, as rates varied by HLA locus. Productive rates of about 87% or about 30% were seen for most TCR beta V segments in an earlier analysis.

As regards this clone: The antigen is undetermined.

In germline, CDR1 is SGDLS, CDR2 YYNGEE. V dropped 3 bases and J dropped 4 bases, with 8 bases sitting between them. The CDR3 consists of 13 residues. The study sampled nominally healthy donors, though unrecorded immune exposures were likely. The PCR used 60 Vbeta and 13 Jbeta primers. This table comes from immunoSEQ multiplex PCR, and its TCRdb copy is limited to in-frame clones, with some not included. This table holds over 95,000 clones, roughly three quarters found once. The TCR comes from a woman aged 40 to 55 in good health and CMV-seropositive. V and J are TRBV9 and TRBJ1-5; D perhaps matches TRBD1 (6 bases). Material: PBMCs. In DNA, the CDR3 is TGTGCCAGCAGCGGGCAGGGGAATCAGCCCCAGCATTTT. It specifies CASSGQGNQPQHF.